These 24 T cell receptor beta chains came from one sample sequenced in a study of blood T cell repertoires in COVID-19. Here immunoSEQ multiplex PCR was the method, and the copy in TCRdb shows in-frame clones only, minus some. The top ten clones hold approximately 9% of a sample with about 140,000 clones, more than 60% of them seen once. Sequenced input: peripheral blood. These receptors were taken from a woman aged 50 to 60 with active or convalescent COVID-19.

The chain employs TRBV7-9 and TRBJ2-2, with 7 bases identical to TRBD1. The CDR3 loop spans 16 amino acids. The J segment lost 4 bases and the V segment lost 1 base, leaving 6 bases of the junction unmatched. CDR1 is SEHNR and CDR2 is FQNEAQ in the germline V gene (reference sequence). CDR3 in amino acids: CASSLGDSSGTGELFF. CDR3 nucleotides: TGTGCCAGCAGCTTAGGGGACAGCTCGGGCACCGGGGAGCTGTTTTTT. Together with reference TRBV7-9 and TRBJ2-2, the CDR3 gives the full variable domain: DTGVSQNPRHKITKRGQNVTFRCDPISEHNRLYWYRQTLGQGPEFLTYFQNEAQLEKSRLLSDRFSAERPKGSFSTLEIQRTEQGDSAMYLCASSLGDSSGTGELFFGEGSRLTVL.

The V call is TRBV28, the J call TRBJ2-7; the D gene is possibly TRBD2 (5 bases). The CDR3 contains 12 residues. V was clipped by 5 bases and J by 4 bases, with 9 bases between them. Germline CDR1 reads MDHEN; CDR2 reads SYDVKM. The CDR3, as DNA: TGTGCCAGCAGTCAACTAGTGTACGAGCAGTACTTC. This encodes CASSQLVYEQYF.

CDR3 DNA: TGTGCCAGCAGTCCGACAGGCACGTATCAGCCCCAGCATTTT. Residues: CASSPTGTYQPQHF. The V gene is TRBV28, the J gene TRBJ1-5; D is perhaps TRBD1 (6 bases). The CDR3 length is 14 residues. Trimming took off 5 bases at V and 5 bases at J, with 13 bases between the two ends. The germline V gene has CDR1 MDHEN and CDR2 SYDVKM.

The V call is TRBV7-8, the J call TRBJ2-1; 7 bases are a match to TRBD2. The CDR3 contains 16 residues. V shed 6 bases, J shed 1 base, and the junction held 9 bases outside the gene matches. Germline CDR1 reads SGHVS; CDR2 reads FQNEAQ. CDR3 protein: CASSQSGRTSYNEQFF. The CDR3, as DNA: TGTGCCAGCAGTCAGTCCGGGAGGACGTCCTACAATGAGCAGTTCTTC.

The V and J genes are TRBV27 and TRBJ2-2; 14 bases are a match to TRBD2. The CDR3 runs to 19 residues. Germline assignment: CDR1 MNHEY and CDR2 SMNVEV (reference sequence). After removal of 5 bases from V and 8 bases from J, the junction contained 16 bases not matched to a gene. CDR3 in DNA: TGTGCCAGCAGTCCGTACCGCCCGACTAGCGGGGGGGAGACGGGGGAGCTGTTTTTT. Translating it yields CASSPYRPTSGGETGELFF.

This clone was picked up one time. This chain links TRBV12-3 or TRBV12-4 with TRBJ1-2; the match to TRBD1 covers 7 bases. The CDR3 has 13 amino acids. V shed 10 bases and J 6 bases; nucleotides not matched to a gene: 11. Here the CDR3 DNA reads TGTGCCACAGAAACGACAGGGATTGATGGCTACACCTTC. The encoded protein is CATETTGIDGYTF.

The chain uses TRBV2 and TRBJ2-1; 8 positions match TRBD2. The CDR3 contains 13 residues. V dropped 6 bases and J dropped 7; count of bases not matched to a gene: 5. CDR1 SNHLY and CDR2 FYNNEI come from the germline V gene. In DNA form, the CDR3 reads TGTGCCAGCAGACTAGCGGCCCTTAATGAGCAGTTCTTC. It yields the protein CASRLAALNEQFF.

V and J are TRBV7-9 and TRBJ2-7; D remains ambiguous. The CDR3 is 14 residues long. CDR1 and CDR2 (germline): SEHNR, FQNEAQ (reference sequence). V was cut by 5 bases and J by 4 bases, with 15 bases left in between. This CDR3 is CASSPGRNLYEQYF. Written as DNA, the CDR3 is TGTGCCAGCAGCCCCGGCAGGAACCTTTACGAGCAGTACTTC.

The chain links TRBV11-2 to TRBJ1-6, with 11 bases fitting TRBD1. Germline assignment: CDR1 SGHAT and CDR2 FQNNGV. The CDR3 is 14 amino acids. With 5 bases clipped from V and 9 bases from J, the junction kept 3 bases outside the gene matches. The CDR3 coding sequence is TGTGCCAGCAGCACCGGGACAGGGGGTTCACCCCTCCACTTT. Its translation: CASSTGTGGSPLHF.

The rearrangement uses TRBV7-2 and TRBJ2-7, with D possibly being TRBD2 (6 bases). CDR3 length equals 16 residues. CDR1 is SGHTA, CDR2 FQGNSA, per germline. Trimming stripped 1 base from V and 3 bases from J, with 16 bases between. In nucleotides, the CDR3 is TGTGCCAGCAGCTTAGGTGGAGGGGCAGTCCTCTACGAGCAGTACTTC. Protein product: CASSLGGGAVLYEQYF.

This clone was detected only a few times. The chain links TRBV19 to TRBJ1-1, with D unresolved. This CDR3 contains 15 residues. Germline CDR1 is LNHDA and CDR2 is SQIVND (reference sequence). V dropped 4 bases and J dropped 1 base, with 13 bases sitting between them. This CDR3 reads CASSRPQTPNTEAFF. The CDR3 DNA reads TGTGCCAGTAGTAGGCCCCAGACTCCGAACACTGAAGCTTTCTTT.

The chain has TRBV19 and TRBJ1-5; 10 nucleotides match TRBD1. Germline V gene lookup returns CDR1 LNHDA and CDR2 SQIVND (reference sequence). The CDR3 runs to 14 residues. V trimming: 5 bases; J trimming: 7 bases; junction bases outside the gene matches: 5. The CDR3 region is CASSPTGGSQPQHF. As DNA, the CDR3 is TGTGCCAGTAGTCCGACAGGGGGCAGCCAGCCCCAGCATTTT.

The rearrangement uses TRBV5-1 and TRBJ2-6, with TRBD1 matching over 7 bases. CDR1 is SGHRS and CDR2 is YFSETQ in the germline V gene. V gave up 1 base and J gave up 0 bases; unmatched junction bases: 13. The CDR3 spans 20 residues. CDR3 in amino acids: CASSLRGADRPLSGANVLTF. Here the CDR3 DNA reads TGCGCCAGCAGCTTGAGGGGCGCGGACAGGCCCCTCTCTGGGGCCAACGTCCTGACTTTC.

The V gene is TRBV6-2 or TRBV6-3, the J gene TRBJ2-3; the D gene is possibly TRBD2 (7 bases). The ends were cut back, 2 bases at V and 3 bases at J, with 21 bases in the middle. Germline V lookup: CDR1 MNHEY, CDR2 SVGEGT. The CDR3 length is 18 residues. As DNA, the CDR3 is TGTGCCAGCAGTTACGAGCTTGGGGGCGCGGGGGAGACAGATACGCAGTATTTT. Amino acids: CASSYELGGAGETDTQYF.

V usage is TRBV19 and J usage is TRBJ1-5, with D maybe TRBD1 (6 bases). V lost 6 bases, J lost 5 bases, and 17 bases lay in between. The CDR3 covers 15 residues. Germline CDR1 is LNHDA and CDR2 is SQIVND (reference sequence). The CDR3 reads CASRPRVGGHQPQHF. In DNA, the CDR3 is TGTGCCAGTAGACCCAGGGTCGGGGGGCATCAGCCCCAGCATTTT.

This clone was recorded a few times. The chain has TRBV3-1 (or the pseudogene TRBV3-2) and TRBJ2-7; 9 bases fit TRBD1. Germline CDR1 is LGHDT and CDR2 is YNNKEL (reference sequence). The ends lost 1 base at V and 0 bases at J; junction bases unmatched: 4. The CDR3 is 16 residues long. CDR3: CASSQGNRGPSYEQYF. DNA for the CDR3: TGTGCCAGCAGCCAAGGAAACAGGGGGCCCTCCTACGAGCAGTACTTC.

The chain is built from TRBV28 and TRBJ1-2, with TRBD1 as a possible D gene (6 bases). The CDR3 consists of 13 residues. V shed 2 bases and J shed 8 bases, with 12 bases lying between them. Germline V gene sequence: CDR1 MDHEN, CDR2 SYDVKM. CDR3 DNA: TGTGCCAGCAGTTTACAGGGGTTGTGGGGCTACACCTTC. This gives the protein CASSLQGLWGYTF.

On this clone: The sample holds other DNA sequences that translate to the same CDR3. V gene TRBV6-1 combines with J gene TRBJ1-2; 11 bases align to TRBD1. Germline assignment: CDR1 MNHNS and CDR2 SASEGT. The CDR3 loop spans 15 amino acids. V shed 3 bases, J shed 3 bases, and the junction held 3 bases outside the gene matches. The DNA of the CDR3 is TGTGCCAGCAGTGAGAGGACAGGGGGCGACTATGGCTACACCTTC. Its protein is CASSERTGGDYGYTF.

The chain couples TRBV5-6 to TRBJ2-1, with 12 bases identical to TRBD1. The CDR3 length is 13 residues. CDR1 is SGHDT, CDR2 YYEEEE, per germline. CDR3 protein: CLWDRGPYNEQFF. In nucleotides, the CDR3 is TGTCTTTGGGACAGGGGGCCCTACAATGAGCAGTTCTTC.

This clone was detected only once. This chain connects TRBV6-6 to TRBJ1-2; 11 nucleotides line up with TRBD1. CDR1 and CDR2 from the germline V gene are MNHNY and SVGAGI (reference sequence). With V trimmed by 5 bases and J by 6 bases, 8 bases remained unmatched. CDR3 length: 15 amino acids. In DNA, the CDR3 is TGTGCCAGCAGTAAGGGGACAGGGGGGACGCATGGCTACACCTTC. Translating gives CASSKGTGGTHGYTF.

This clone turned up a few times. The chain has TRBV5-4 and TRBJ1-4; D may be TRBD1 (6 bases). V gave up 4 bases and J gave up 2 bases, with 15 bases separating them. CDR1 is SGHNT, CDR2 YYREEE, per germline (reference sequence). This CDR3 has 16 amino acids. For the CDR3, the DNA is TGTGCCAGCAGCGTCGACCCAGGGGTGACTAATGAAAAACTGTTTTTT. Translating it yields CASSVDPGVTNEKLFF.

CDR3 nucleotides: TGTGCCAGCAGTGAACAGGGCGGGGGAGACACTGAAGCTTTCTTT. Amino acids: CASSEQGGGDTEAFF. The chain is built from TRBV6-1 and TRBJ1-1; D perhaps matches TRBD1 (5 bases). This CDR3 is built from 15 residues. The germline V gene has CDR1 MNHNS and CDR2 SASEGT. Trimming pared 2 bases from V and 3 bases from J, leaving 13 bases between.

In this sample, this clone turned up a few times. The rearrangement joins TRBV6-5 to TRBJ2-1; 9 bases are a match to TRBD1. CDR3 length: 14 residues. The trim removed 5 bases at V and 7 bases at J, leaving 6 bases unmatched. Per the germline V gene, CDR1 is MNHEY and CDR2 is SVGAGI. The CDR3 here is CASSRDRERNEQFF. In DNA form, the CDR3 reads TGTGCCAGCAGTCGGGACAGGGAAAGGAATGAGCAGTTCTTC.

The rearrangement links TRBV28 to TRBJ1-5; 9 bases match TRBD1. The CDR3 has 15 amino acids. CDR1 and CDR2 (germline): MDHEN, SYDVKM. The J segment lost 2 bases and the V segment lost 7 bases, leaving 6 bases of the junction unmatched. CDR3 sequence reads: CASTTGGDGNQPQHF. CDR3 sequence (DNA): TGTGCCAGCACCACAGGGGGCGATGGCAATCAGCCCCAGCATTTT.